The 6 T cell receptor beta chains listed next were all sequenced from one sample in a study of CXCR3-negative and CXCR3-positive naive CD8 T cells. Which antigens these TCRs recognize remains unknown. 5' RACE that incorporated UMI labels was used to prepare the TRB cDNA libraries. Following a re-call of the 5' RACE reads, TCRdb has one entry per CDR3 protein and lacks DNA. This sample's table has over 70,000 distinct CDR3 sequences. Findings of the study overall: Higher TRB CDR3 hydrophobicity marked CXCR3-positive naive cells relative to CXCR3-negative naive cells.

The sequenced sample consisted of naive CXCR3+ CD8+ T cells from blood. Subset meaning: CD45RO-CCR7+CD27+CD95- naive CD8+ T cells expressing CXCR3 (TNR3+). All receptors come from a human donor in good health. Some clones in this sample may be carry-over from other donors' samples.

The chain is built from TRBV13 and TRBJ2-1; the D call of TRBD1 rests on TCRdb alone, since no DNA is present to check it. Germline assignment: CDR1 PRHDT and CDR2 FYEKMQ (reference sequence). The CDR3 length is 16 residues. CDR3 in amino acids: CASSLVNGTAKYEQFF.

V usage is TRBV5-1 and J usage is TRBJ2-7; TCRdb names TRBD1, which stays unverified in the absence of DNA. CDR3 size: 15 residues. The germline gives CDR1 SGHRS, CDR2 YFSETQ. CDR3 residues: CASSPPDRGNDEQYF.

The V gene is TRBV12-3 or TRBV12-4, the J gene TRBJ2-5; TCRdb lists TRBD2, though no DNA is available to test this call. This CDR3 has 17 residues. CDR3 loop: CASSFLMEREPQETQYF.

The genes are TRBV7-9 and TRBJ1-4. This CDR3 is 14 amino acids long. Germline CDR1 and CDR2: SEHNR and FQNEAQ (reference sequence). The CDR3: CASSLPTGNEKLFF.

The chain links TRBV6-2 or TRBV6-3 to TRBJ2-1; there is no DNA to check the TCRdb D call of TRBD2. The germline V gene encodes CDR1 MNHEY and CDR2 SVGEGT. The CDR3 has 16 amino acids. CDR3 sequence: CASSYPLAGGLNEQFF.

This chain connects TRBV6-2 or TRBV6-3 to TRBJ1-1. The CDR3 is made up of 12 amino acids. CDR1 and CDR2 from the germline V gene are MNHEY and SVGEGT. The CDR3 loop is CASSYGYTEAFF.